Presented here are 25 T cell receptor beta chains from one specimen sequenced in a study of blood T cell repertoires in COVID-19. Some clones are missing from TCRdb's copy, which holds only in-frame ones; the method was immunoSEQ multiplex PCR. The sample has around 120,000 clones, 86% seen once; the top ten hold roughly 7.9%. Source material: peripheral blood. These receptor sequences come from a man between 65 and 79 years old who had recovered from COVID-19.

A remark on this clone: Its ends do not fully match the called genes, so a read error is possible. The chain joins TRBV7-9 to TRBJ2-3; TRBD2 matches 12 bases. The germline gives CDR1 SEHNR, CDR2 FQNEAQ (reference sequence). CDR3 length: 15 amino acids. Here the CDR3 reads CASSPSGGAGDTQYF. CDR3 nucleotide sequence: TGTGCTAGCAGCCCTAGCGGGGGGGCTGGAGATACGCAGTATTTT.

This clone was seen more than once but under ten times. This chain uses TRBV2 with TRBJ2-5; TRBD2 aligns across 7 bases. Germline assignment: CDR1 SNHLY and CDR2 FYNNEI. The CDR3 length is 13 residues. The junction had 1 base not matched to a gene; V was cut back by 4 bases and J by 2 bases. DNA of the CDR3: TGTGCCAGCAGTGGGGGGGGACAAGAGACCCAGTACTTC. Translating gives CASSGGGQETQYF.

The rearrangement joins TRBV5-1 to TRBJ2-5; a possible D gene is TRBD2 (6 bases). This CDR3 is 16 amino acids long. Germline loops: CDR1 SGHRS, CDR2 YFSETQ. V lost 4 bases to trimming and J lost 2 bases, with 18 bases between them. CDR3 nucleotides: TGCGCCAGCAGCCTGGCGGAGGGGCCTGCACAAGAGACCCAGTACTTC. This codes for CASSLAEGPAQETQYF.

V gene TRBV30 combines with J gene TRBJ2-3, with D possibly being TRBD2 (5 bases). The V and J ends lost 0 bases and 4 bases respectively, with 11 bases between them. The CDR3 has 14 amino acids. Germline values: CDR1 GTSNPN, CDR2 SVGIG (reference sequence). The CDR3 reads CAWSVLEEADTQYF. DNA of the CDR3: TGTGCCTGGAGTGTACTAGAGGAGGCAGATACGCAGTATTTT.

The chain couples TRBV9 to TRBJ1-1; 7 bases map to TRBD1. Losses at the gene ends were 3 bases for V and 0 bases for J; bases not matched to a gene: 8. Germline CDR1 SGDLS, CDR2 YYNGEE. The CDR3 runs to 16 residues. CDR3 in amino acids: CASSGAPGQMNTEAFF. CDR3 bases: TGTGCCAGCAGCGGGGCACCGGGACAGATGAACACTGAAGCTTTCTTT.

This chain uses TRBV29-1 with TRBJ2-3; no definite D call. In germline, CDR1 is SQVTM, CDR2 ANQGSEA. The CDR3 totals 14 residues. With 3 bases removed from V and 0 bases from J, the gap between germline ends came to 10 bases. The CDR3 reads CSVELGVSTDTQYF. DNA of the CDR3: TGCAGCGTTGAGCTTGGAGTTAGCACAGATACGCAGTATTTT.

This chain connects TRBV11-2 to TRBJ2-7; 7 nucleotides line up with TRBD1. CDR1 and CDR2 (germline): SGHAT, FQNNGV. This CDR3 is 16 amino acids long. Trimming took 1 base from V and 1 from J; bases not matched to a gene: 7. The CDR3 nucleotides are TGTGCCAGCAGCTTAGGGAACAGGGGTGGATCCTACGAGCAGTACTTC. It codes for CASSLGNRGGSYEQYF. The full variable domain, its missing parts supplied by reference TRBV11-2 and TRBJ2-7, is EAGVAQSPRYKIIEKRQSVAFWCNPISGHATLYWYQQILGQGPKLLIQFQNNGVVDDSQLPKDRFSAERLKGVDSTLKIQPAKLEDSAVYLCASSLGNRGGSYEQYFGPGTRLTVT.

Concerning this clone itself: A junction end diverges from the germline sequence, so it may reflect a read error. The genes are TRBV9 and TRBJ2-1; 9 nucleotides agree with TRBD2. Per germline, CDR1 SGDLS and CDR2 YYNGEE. The CDR3 consists of 17 residues. In DNA form, the CDR3 reads TGTGCCGGCAGGGGCGGGACTAGCCGGATAGAATACAATGAGCAGTTCTTC. Amino acids: CAGRGGTSRIEYNEQFF.

The chain has TRBV11-2 and TRBJ2-1, with 12 bases identical to TRBD2. The CDR3 is 16 residues long. The trim removed 5 bases at V and 8 bases at J, leaving 10 bases unmatched. The germline V gene has CDR1 SGHAT and CDR2 FQNNGV. Here the CDR3 DNA reads TGTGCCAGCAGCCCAGGACTAGCGGGGAGGGGGCATGAGCAGTTCTTC. It encodes CASSPGLAGRGHEQFF.

V usage is TRBV28 and J usage is TRBJ2-2; 8 bases match TRBD1. The V gene end was trimmed by 6 bases and the J gene end by 4 bases; junction bases not matched to a gene: 10. The germline V gene encodes CDR1 MDHEN and CDR2 SYDVKM. This CDR3 is built from 16 residues. The CDR3 protein is CASSAPGGTATGELFF. In DNA, the CDR3 is TGTGCCAGCAGCGCCCCAGGGGGCACCGCCACCGGGGAGCTGTTTTTT.

The V call is TRBV9, the J call TRBJ2-1; D possibly corresponds to TRBD2 (5 bases). The CDR3 sequence is 16 residues long. Germline V CDR1 and CDR2: SGDLS, YYNGEE. Trimming pared 0 bases from V and 2 bases from J, leaving 12 bases between. DNA for the CDR3: TGTGCCAGCAGCGTAGTGGGGAGAACTCCCTACAATGAGCAGTTCTTC. Its protein is CASSVVGRTPYNEQFF.

The chain combines TRBV28 with TRBJ2-2, with TRBD1 identical over 8 bases. V lost 6 bases and J lost 8; bases outside the gene matches: 5. The CDR3 extends over 13 amino acids. Germline lookup yields CDR1 MDHEN and CDR2 SYDVKM. CDR3 bases: TGTGCCAGCAGGGGTGGACAGGGAGGGGAGCTGTTTTTT. It is translated as CASRGGQGGELFF. Filled out from reference TRBV28 and TRBJ2-2, the complete variable domain reads DVKVTQSSRYLVKRTGEKVFLECVQDMDHENMFWYRQDPGLGLRLIYFSYDVKMKEKGDIPEGYSVSREKKERFSLILESASTNQTSMYLCASRGGQGGELFFGEGSRLTVL.

The CDR3 coding sequence is TGTGCCAGCAGCCGTCCGGGACAGGGGTCACCCCTCCACTTT. Its protein product is CASSRPGQGSPLHF. V gene TRBV5-6 combines with J gene TRBJ1-6; 10 nucleotides line up with TRBD1. V was pared by 4 bases and J by 10 bases, with 5 bases of the junction left unmatched. The CDR3 covers 14 residues. Germline V lookup: CDR1 SGHDT, CDR2 YYEEEE.

This chain joins TRBV2 and TRBJ2-5; 14 bases match TRBD2. This CDR3 is built from 15 residues. Trimming removed 6 bases from V and 5 bases from J; junction bases left unmatched: 5. Germline V gives CDR1 SNHLY, CDR2 FYNNEI. The CDR3 region has the DNA TGTGCCAGCAGACCCCGGACTAGCGGGGGGGAGACCCAGTACTTC. Amino acids: CASRPRTSGGETQYF. The full variable domain, rest sourced from reference TRBV2 and TRBJ2-5, is EPEVTQTPSHQVTQMGQEVILRCVPISNHLYFYWYRQILGQKVEFLVSFYNNEISEKSEIFDDQFSVERPDGSNFTLKIRSTKLEDSAMYFCASRPRTSGGETQYFGPGTRLLVL.

The chain uses TRBV6-4 and TRBJ2-3; 9 nucleotides align to TRBD1. Per germline, CDR1 MRHNA and CDR2 SNTAGT. V shed 6 bases and J 4 bases; nucleotides not matched to a gene: 5. This CDR3 comprises 14 residues. In nucleotides, the CDR3 is TGTGCCAGCAGCCCGGGACAGGGTGCAGATACGCAGTATTTT. Protein sequence: CASSPGQGADTQYF.

This chain joins TRBV10-3 and TRBJ1-5; tentatively, D is TRBD1 (5 bases). The CDR3 sequence is 15 residues long. The germline CDR1 and CDR2 sequences are ENHRY and SYGVKD. V lost 5 bases and J lost 4, with 15 bases in between. The CDR3: CAISLVAGFNQPQHF. For the CDR3, the DNA is TGTGCCATCAGTCTCGTTGCAGGGTTTAATCAGCCCCAGCATTTT.

The CDR3 nucleotides are TGTGCCAGCAGCCCCTCCTCTGGAAACACCATATATTTT. Its protein is CASSPSSGNTIYF. The rearrangement uses TRBV7-3 and TRBJ1-3, with D unresolved. The CDR3 is 13 amino acids. Germline V CDR1 and CDR2: SGHTA, FQGTGA. V lost 5 bases, J lost 0 bases, and 5 bases lay in between.

The chain employs TRBV7-2 and TRBJ1-5, with D hard to call. The germline V and J ends were trimmed by 5 bases and 5 bases, with 10 bases remaining between them. Germline V gene sequence: CDR1 SGHTA, CDR2 FQGNSA. The CDR3 totals 13 residues. DNA for the CDR3: TGTGCCAGCAGCCCCGACATAGATCAGCCCCAGCATTTT. Encoded protein: CASSPDIDQPQHF.

The chain carries TRBV25-1 and TRBJ1-1; TRBD1 matches at 7 bases. Germline-derived CDR1 and CDR2 are MGHDK and SYGVNS. CDR3 length equals 15 residues. The V segment lost 0 bases and the J segment 4 bases; nucleotides outside the gene matches: 5. Here the CDR3 DNA reads TGTGCCAGCAGTGAATACGGGACAGTGCTCACTGAAGCTTTCTTT. Its protein product is CASSEYGTVLTEAFF.

J is TRBJ2-7 and V is TRBV2; D may be TRBD2 (5 bases). The germline V gene has CDR1 SNHLY and CDR2 FYNNEI. The CDR3 consists of 14 residues. V gave up 7 bases and J gave up 7 bases, with 20 bases separating them. The CDR3 protein is CASTTRTGIGEQYF. The CDR3, as DNA: TGTGCCAGCACCACAAGGACGGGAATTGGTGAGCAGTACTTC.

The chain links TRBV4-1 to TRBJ2-7; D is uncertain. The V and J ends lost 3 bases and 2 bases respectively, with 8 bases between them. The CDR3 consists of 13 residues. CDR1 is MGHRA and CDR2 is YSYEKL in the germline V gene. This CDR3 reads CASSQRPAYEQYF. The DNA for the CDR3 is TGCGCCAGCAGCCAGAGGCCAGCCTACGAGCAGTACTTC.

The CDR3 reads CASRPPFSSGGNEQFF. The CDR3 DNA follows: TGTGCAAGTCGCCCCCCCTTTTCTAGCGGGGGGAATGAGCAGTTCTTC. The chain is built from TRBV12-2 and TRBJ2-1; TRBD2, as called in the table, went unchecked against the DNA. TRBV12-2 is annotated as a pseudogene. This CDR3 region has 16 residues.

The chain is built from TRBV28 and TRBJ2-2; 15 nucleotides align to TRBD2. Germline loops: CDR1 MDHEN, CDR2 SYDVKM. V trimming: 5 bases; J trimming: 8 bases; junction bases outside the gene matches: 12. The CDR3 runs 18 residues. In DNA, the CDR3 is TGTGCCAGCAGTCCCCCTCGGACTAGCGGGAGGGGGAGGGGGGAGCTGTTTTTT. Translated: CASSPPRTSGRGRGELFF.

The chain combines TRBV2 with TRBJ1-1, with D perhaps TRBD1 (5 bases). The V end lost 5 bases, the J end lost 5 bases, and 15 bases lay between the germline ends. The germline CDR1 and CDR2 sequences are SNHLY and FYNNEI. This CDR3 spans 14 amino acids. The CDR3, as DNA: TGTGCCAGCAGTCCCGACAGCCTCGGGACTGAAGCTTTCTTT. Its translation: CASSPDSLGTEAFF. The full variable domain, its missing parts supplied by reference TRBV2 and TRBJ1-1, is EPEVTQTPSHQVTQMGQEVILRCVPISNHLYFYWYRQILGQKVEFLVSFYNNEISEKSEIFDDQFSVERPDGSNFTLKIRSTKLEDSAMYFCASSPDSLGTEAFFGQGTRLTVV.

V usage is TRBV7-9 and J usage is TRBJ1-6; a weak D match, TRBD1 (5 bases). The CDR3 covers 16 residues. The germline CDR1 and CDR2 sequences are SEHNR and FQNEAQ (reference sequence). V shed 5 bases and J shed 10 bases, with 21 bases lying between them. The chain's CDR3 is CASSPPGGGSRSPLHF. The CDR3 coding sequence is TGTGCCAGCAGCCCACCGGGGGGAGGGTCGAGGTCACCCCTCCACTTT.